This T cell receptor (beta chain) was sequenced during a study of shared clonotypes between healthy human individuals. V lost 0 bases and J 2 bases, leaving 8 bases between the germline ends. CDR1 LNHNV and CDR2 YYDKDF come from the germline V gene (reference sequence). The CDR3 contains 15 residues. In the naive CD8 group, cells lacked CD45RO and were positively selected for CCR7, so terminally differentiated effector memory CD45RA+ cells were left out. Each of the donors was a healthy adult who was HIV-negative and had not had a recent acute infection or vaccination. An even split of each subset's genomic DNA across several immunoSEQ plates was performed. Using approximately 200 ng DNA, some 30,000 T cell genomes, the sorted-subset replicate PCRs were run. Profiling relied on immunoSEQ multiplex PCR, and the TCRdb table lists in-frame clones only, not all of them. The sample consists of some 2,000,000 clones, about 95% of them appearing once.

The chain is built from TRBV15 and TRBJ1-5, with D tentatively TRBD1 (5 bases). The TCR comes from a man aged 18 to 30 in good health. What was sequenced was naive CD8+ T cells sorted from blood. The CDR3 DNA is TGTGCCACCAGCAGAGAGAGGGGAGGCAATCAGCCCCAGCATTTT. Its translation is CATSRERGGNQPQHF.